Listed below are T cell receptor beta chains from one sample, sequenced in a study of T cell responses to AZD1222 COVID-19 vaccine. Libraries were prepared by immunoSEQ multiplex PCR; TCRdb keeps only in-frame clonotypes and omits some of them. The sample has about 130,000 clones, 92% seen once. Sequenced here: peripheral blood, sampled on day 0 of AZD1222 vaccination. The receptors here all came from an adult in good health. CDR3s leave out the opening cysteine and the closing phenylalanine or tryptophan. Each record gives: D gene, V gene, J gene, CDR3 protein. The D gene is left open where the match is weak.

>-|TRBV18|TRBJ1-5
ASSSEGSQPQH
>-|TRBV2|TRBJ2-3
ASSEGSSTDTQY
>-|TRBV9|TRBJ1-6
ASSVGWGADSPLH
>-|TRBV5-4|TRBJ2-1
ASSSSGSYNEQF
>-|TRBV5-1|TRBJ2-2
ASSLGDITGELF
>-|TRBV12-5|TRBJ1-6
ASGLDNSPLH
>TRBD1|TRBV5-1|TRBJ2-3
ASSLLGQGATDTQY
>-|TRBV28|TRBJ1-2
ASSGRGLL
>-|TRBV27|TRBJ1-2
ASSLRKGHLRGYGYT
>-|TRBV19|TRBJ1-5
ASSMRRGQYSNQPQH
>-|TRBV24-1|TRBJ1-5
ATSAGGSNQPQH
>TRBD1|TRBV5-4|TRBJ2-7
ASSLGTDPYEQY
>-|TRBV19|TRBJ1-5
ASSIIGVRQFQPQH
>-|TRBV20-1|TRBJ2-1
SARDFPDSF
>TRBD1|TRBV10-1|TRBJ1-2
ASSRDRVAYGYT
>-|TRBV10-1|TRBJ1-1
ASSERRNTEAF
>-|TRBV5-1|TRBJ2-7
ASSLSRDTYEQY
>-|TRBV5-6|TRBJ1-1
ASSLPLPGNTEAF
>TRBD1|TRBV7-9|TRBJ1-1
ASSNIQGRDTEAF
>TRBD1|TRBV4-3|TRBJ2-7
ASSQVQGSLYEQY
>-|TRBV9|TRBJ1-2
ASSRRGRFYGYT
>TRBD1|TRBV5-6|TRBJ2-7
ASSLAGTGVTYEQY